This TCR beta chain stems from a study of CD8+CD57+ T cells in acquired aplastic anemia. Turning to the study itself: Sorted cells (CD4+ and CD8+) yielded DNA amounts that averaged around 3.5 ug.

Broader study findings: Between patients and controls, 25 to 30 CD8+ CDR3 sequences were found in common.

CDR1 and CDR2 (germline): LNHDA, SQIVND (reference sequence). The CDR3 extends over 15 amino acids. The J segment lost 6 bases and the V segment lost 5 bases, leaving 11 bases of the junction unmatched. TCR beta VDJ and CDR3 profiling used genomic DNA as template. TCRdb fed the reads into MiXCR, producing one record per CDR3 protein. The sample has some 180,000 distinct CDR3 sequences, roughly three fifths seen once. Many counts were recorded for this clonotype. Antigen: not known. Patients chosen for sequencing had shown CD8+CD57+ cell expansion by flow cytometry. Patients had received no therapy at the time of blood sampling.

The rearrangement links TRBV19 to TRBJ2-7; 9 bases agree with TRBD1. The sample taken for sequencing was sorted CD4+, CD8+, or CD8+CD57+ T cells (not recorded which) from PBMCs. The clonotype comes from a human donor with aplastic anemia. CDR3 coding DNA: TGTGCCAGTAGTGGGGGGACAGGGTTGGATTCCGAGCAGTACTTC. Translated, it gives CASSGGTGLDSEQYF.